The 3 T cell receptor beta chains reported below all come from one sample, sequenced in a study of beta chain features in type 1 diabetes. No cognate antigen is known for these TCRs. Study-level findings and limits: Type 1 diabetes patients showed a moderate but significant shortening of TCRB CDR3s in all four CD4+ subsets.

Every isolated RNA sample was fully reverse transcribed, so sequencing captured expressed TCRB transcripts. Assay used: immunoSEQ multiplex PCR; TCRdb lists only in-frame clones, some missing. The sample shows about 250,000 clones, approximately 11% of them seen only once. The specimen sequenced was naive CD4+ T cells from blood. These receptors all stem from a young man with type 1 diabetes.

The rearrangement uses TRBV4-1 and TRBJ1-5, with TRBD1 as a possible D gene (6 bases). Germline V lookup: CDR1 MGHRA, CDR2 YSYEKL. CDR3 length: 17 residues. Trimming stripped 4 bases from V and 0 bases from J, with 16 bases between. The CDR3 here is CASSLDTGSNSNQPQHF. CDR3 nucleotides: TGCGCCAGCAGCCTTGACACAGGGAGTAATAGCAATCAGCCCCAGCATTTT.

This clone was seen more than once but under ten times. The genes are TRBV4-3 and TRBJ1-3; D remains ambiguous. In germline, CDR1 is LGHNA, CDR2 YSLEER. Trimming removed 3 bases from V and 0 bases from J, with 9 bases in between. CDR3 length equals 15 residues. In DNA, the CDR3 is TGCGCCAGCAGCCAGTGGGCCAACTCTGGAAACACCATATATTTT. It translates to CASSQWANSGNTIYF.

This clone was picked up a small number of times. This chain joins TRBV19 and TRBJ2-1; tentative D call: TRBD1 (6 bases). With 5 bases removed from V and 9 bases from J, the gap between germline ends came to 8 bases. CDR1 and CDR2 (germline): LNHDA, SQIVND (reference sequence). The CDR3 runs 11 residues. CDR3: CASSPGVEQFF. DNA for the CDR3: TGTGCCAGTAGTCCAGGGGTTGAGCAGTTCTTC.